This TCR beta chain was sequenced during a study of blood T cell repertoires in COVID-19 (dated by TCRdb to 2018 to 2020). Turning to the overall study: The collaborator samples originated in the United States, Italy and Spain and spanned the acute and convalescent phases of COVID-19. The material from the prospective study consisted of cDNA or gDNA derived from T cells, B-cell-depleted T cells, or PBMCs. The dataset comprised deeply sampled blood TCRbeta repertoires from subjects exposed to, actively infected with, or recovered from COVID-19. The repertoires were made available in a free public database intended to serve as a resource for research on the immune response to SARS-CoV-2. The samples were drawn from the first 160 participants of the ongoing ImmuneRACE study and from 950 to 1,500 subjects provided by 6 global collaborators. A de-identified subject ID, COVID-19 status, age in years and sex were almost always included in the sample metadata. Where available, HLA class I and class II types were taken from metadata supplied by the sample provider and were not determined by assay-based typing. The paper as a whole reports these results and caveats: Clinical and demographic metadata were provided uncurated, with the amount varying by source and participant.

Points on this clone: The antigen this receptor binds is unknown. Base qualities are not provided; no much larger clone lies one nucleotide away. The sample contains more than one DNA sequence encoding this CDR3.

TCRbeta CDR3 regions were amplified from genomic DNA using the immunoSEQ Assay, a bias-controlled multiplex PCR. In the paper's pipeline: The number of nucleated cells in each sample was estimated by amplification of reference gene primers within the assay. To quantify the absolute abundance of each unique TCRbeta CDR3 rearrangement, sequence reads were collapsed and filtered. Productive Simpson clonality was computed per sample as the square root of Simpson's diversity index over productive rearrangements. As stored in TCRdb, this immuneACCESS dataset retains in-frame rearrangements with V and J assigned. A fraction of the clones does not appear; measured against another copy, unresolved V genes explain less than half of the discrepancy, and the remainder lacks a known reason. The D gene and trimming were derived from the DNA, and the V and J assignments and clone size from that table. This sample lists over 250,000 clones; about nine tenths were detected once. The biggest ten clones account for 2% to 2.5% of the sample.

The CDR3, cysteine through phenylalanine, is 14 amino acids long. Only CDR3 DNA is held: 42 bases, read in frame from base 1. Reading the germline V gene gives CDR1 SGHRS and CDR2 YFSETQ. V was cut back by 5 bases and J by 5 bases, leaving a gap of 14 bases between them. Collaborating institutions collected whole blood in K2EDTA tubes following their own protocols. For TCRbeta analysis, collaborator samples were shipped as frozen whole blood, as isolated PBMCs, or as DNA extracted from either sample type. The source of this sequence is a man between 50 and 59 years old with acute or convalescent COVID-19. The chain is encoded by TRBV5-1 joined to TRBJ2-1; perhaps TRBD1 is the D gene, with 6 bases matching. What was sequenced was peripheral blood. The nucleotide sequence reads TGCGCCAGCAGACCCGGCACAGGGAACAATGAGCAGTTCTTC. The encoded protein is CASRPGTGNNEQFF.